Listed below are T cell receptor beta chains from one sample, sequenced in a study of Tregs in tolerant kidney transplant recipients. Clones were sequenced by immunoSEQ multiplex PCR, and TCRdb holds only the in-frame ones, with some missing. The profile shows tens of thousands of clones, 80% to 90% of them singletons. Here the sequenced sample was Tregs from blood, taken before the transplant. The receptors here all came from a human donor who received a combined kidney and bone marrow transplant. Each CDR3 is given with its conserved first and last residue. Fields, in order: V gene, D gene, J gene, clone size, CDR3 protein, CDR3 DNA. A D gene is named only where the DNA matches it firmly. Size tells how often a clone was seen (once, few, many) or the class of an expanded clone, and some rows leave it out.

TRBV6-1	TRBD1	TRBJ1-2	once	CASTGRTGDGYTF	TGTGCCAGCACCGGTCGGACAGGGGATGGCTACACCTTC
TRBV12-5	NA	TRBJ1-4	once	CASGRDGMNEKLFF	TGTGCTAGTGGTAGGGACGGAATGAATGAAAAACTGTTTTTT
TRBV6-5	NA	TRBJ2-5	once	CASSYSTNPNQETQYF	TGTGCCAGCAGTTACTCGACGAATCCTAACCAAGAGACCCAGTACTTC
TRBV10-3	NA	TRBJ1-1	NA	CAIRAILGGGGTEAFF	TGTGCCATCAGAGCAATATTAGGGGGAGGAGGCACTGAAGCTTTCTTT
TRBV19	NA	TRBJ1-1	NA	CASSIGWLNTEAFF	TGTGCCAGTAGTATAGGATGGTTGAACACTGAAGCTTTCTTT
TRBV18	TRBD2	TRBJ2-1	NA	CASSPGKAGGQFF	TGTGCCAGCTCACCAGGGAAAGCGGGGGGGCAGTTCTTC
TRBV28	NA	TRBJ1-3	NA	CASSLGAGRYF	TGTGCCAGCAGTTTAGGGGCCGGTCGATATTTT
TRBV15	NA	TRBJ2-7	NA	CATSRVGSYEQHF	TGTGCCACCAGCAGAGTCGGGAGCTACGAGCAGCACTTC
TRBV29-1	NA	TRBJ1-1	NA	CSVEDLGTLNTEAFF	TGCAGCGTTGAAGATCTTGGGACACTGAACACTGAAGCTTTCTTT
TRBV9	NA	TRBJ2-7	NA	CASSPRAGDEQYF	TGTGCCAGCAGCCCGAGAGCCGGGGACGAGCAGTACTTC
TRBV6-6	NA	TRBJ2-7	NA	CASGPRPEQYF	TGTGCCAGTGGACCTCGGCCGGAGCAGTACTTC
TRBV28	TRBD1	TRBJ1-2	NA	CASSLRLSGTGGYGYTF	TGTGCCAGCAGTTTACGCCTCTCCGGGACAGGGGGATATGGCTACACCTTC
TRBV18	NA	TRBJ2-4	NA	CASSPNQAYTGIQYF	TGTGCCAGCTCACCGAATCAGGCCTATACGGGCATTCAGTACTTC
TRBV20-1	NA	TRBJ1-1	NA	CSWDLNTEAFF	TGCTCTTGGGACCTGAACACTGAAGCTTTCTTT
TRBV9	NA	TRBJ1-4	NA	CASSVGQATNEKLFF	TGTGCCAGCAGCGTAGGACAGGCAACTAATGAAAAACTGTTTTTT
TRBV4-1	TRBD1	TRBJ2-3	NA	CASSQDGDRKTDTQYF	TGCGCCAGCAGCCAAGATGGGGACAGGAAGACAGATACGCAGTATTTT
TRBV4-1	NA	TRBJ2-2	NA	CARSRLYTDLANTGELFF	TGCGCCCGCAGCCGACTGTATACAGATCTAGCGAACACCGGGGAGCTGTTTTTT
TRBV14	NA	TRBJ2-1	NA	CASSSGGLFNEQFF	TGTGCCAGCAGCTCAGGGGGGCTTTTCAATGAGCAGTTCTTC
TRBV5-6	NA	TRBJ1-1	NA	CASSLWGRGMNTEAFF	TGTGCCAGCAGCTTGTGGGGTCGGGGTATGAACACTGAAGCTTTCTTT
TRBV2	TRBD1	TRBJ1-2	NA	CARGGQGPAGYGYTF	TGTGCCAGAGGGGGACAGGGGCCTGCAGGCTATGGCTACACCTTC
TRBV5-6	TRBD1	TRBJ1-2	NA	CASSWRSGTGTYGYTF	TGTGCCAGCAGCTGGAGATCCGGGACAGGCACCTATGGCTACACCTTC
TRBV28	TRBD2	TRBJ2-1	NA	CASTAQLAGNNEQFF	TGTGCCAGCACAGCCCAGCTAGCGGGGAACAATGAGCAGTTCTTC